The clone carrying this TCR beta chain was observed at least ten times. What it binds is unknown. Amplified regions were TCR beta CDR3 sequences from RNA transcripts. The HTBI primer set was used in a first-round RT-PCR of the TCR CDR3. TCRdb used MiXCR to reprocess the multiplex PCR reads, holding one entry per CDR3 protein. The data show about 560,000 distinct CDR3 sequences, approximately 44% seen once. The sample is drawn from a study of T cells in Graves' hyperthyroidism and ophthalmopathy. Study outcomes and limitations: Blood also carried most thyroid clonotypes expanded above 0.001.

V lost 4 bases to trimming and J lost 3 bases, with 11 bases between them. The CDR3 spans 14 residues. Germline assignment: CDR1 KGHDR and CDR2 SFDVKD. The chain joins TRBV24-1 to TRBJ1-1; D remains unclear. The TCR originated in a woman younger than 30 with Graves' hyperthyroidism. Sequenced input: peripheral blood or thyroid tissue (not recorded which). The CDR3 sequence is CATSENDGDTEAFF. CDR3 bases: TGTGCCACCAGTGAGAACGACGGAGACACTGAAGCTTTCTTT.